The subject of this entry is one TCR beta chain. Its target is not known. This sample was included in a study of blood T cells in healthy people across ages. Findings and limits, study-wide: Higher diversity and more naive CD4+ cells were features of long-lived donors, compared to aged donors. Diversity figures derived from one million T cells were judged to underestimate the true value.

A sample-barcoded 5' primer and a J-beta primer mix were used in a second PCR of roughly 7 to 11 cycles. Each cDNA molecule carried a tag from a template-switch adaptor that contained 12 random nucleotides. TCRdb used MiXCR to reprocess the 5' RACE reads, holding one entry per CDR3 protein. There are around 1.5 million distinct CDR3 sequences in the sample; roughly 32% occur only once, and about 11% lies in the top ten. The V and J ends lost 6 bases and 13 bases, in that order; junction bases with no gene match: 15. Germline lookup yields CDR1 SQVTM and CDR2 ANQGSEA. This CDR3 has 13 residues. Every donor gave 9 to 10 milliliters of peripheral blood.

The rearrangement uses TRBV29-1 and TRBJ2-4; 7 bases match TRBD2. This clonotype originated in a woman younger than 45 in good health. Specimen: blood. CDR3 sequence (DNA): TGCAGCGTCGGAGGACATGGTCGGGGGGAGCAGTACTTC. It translates to CSVGGHGRGEQYF. Using reference TRBV29-1 and TRBJ2-4 for the parts outside the CDR3, the full variable domain is SAVISQKPSRDICQRGTSLTIQCQVDSQVTMMFWYRQQPGQSLTLIATANQGSEATYESGFVIDKFPISRPNLTFSTLTVSNMSPEDSSIYLCSVGGHGRGEQYFGAGTRLSVL.